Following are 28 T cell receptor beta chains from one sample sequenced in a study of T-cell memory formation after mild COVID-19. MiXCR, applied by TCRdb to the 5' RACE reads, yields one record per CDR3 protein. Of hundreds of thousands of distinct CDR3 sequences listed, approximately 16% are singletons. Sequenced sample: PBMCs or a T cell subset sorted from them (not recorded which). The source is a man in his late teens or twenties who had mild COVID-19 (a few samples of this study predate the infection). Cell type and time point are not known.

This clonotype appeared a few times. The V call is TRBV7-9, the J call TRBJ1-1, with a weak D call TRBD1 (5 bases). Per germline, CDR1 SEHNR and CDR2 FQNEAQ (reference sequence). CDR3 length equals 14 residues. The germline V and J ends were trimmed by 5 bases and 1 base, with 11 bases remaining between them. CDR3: CASSIRQTNTEAFF. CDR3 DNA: TGTGCCAGCAGCATTCGACAGACGAACACTGAAGCTTTCTTT.

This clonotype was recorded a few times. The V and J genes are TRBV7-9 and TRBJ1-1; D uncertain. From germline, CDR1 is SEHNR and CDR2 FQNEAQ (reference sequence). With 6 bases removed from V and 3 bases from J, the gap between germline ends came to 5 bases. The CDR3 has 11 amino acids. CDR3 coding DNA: TGTGCCAGCAGGCCCGACACTGAAGCTTTCTTT. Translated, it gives CASRPDTEAFF.

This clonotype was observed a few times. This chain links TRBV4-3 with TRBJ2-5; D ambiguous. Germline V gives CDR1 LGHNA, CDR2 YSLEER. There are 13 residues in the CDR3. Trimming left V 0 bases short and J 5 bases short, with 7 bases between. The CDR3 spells CASSQDRWETQYF. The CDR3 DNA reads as TGCGCCAGCAGCCAAGATAGGTGGGAGACCCAGTACTTC.

The chain's CDR3 is CASSLGNENIQYF. DNA for the CDR3: TGCGCCAGCAGCTTGGGGAATGAAAACATTCAGTACTTC. V usage is TRBV5-1 and J usage is TRBJ2-4; D unresolved. Trimming cost V 0 bases and J 5 bases, with 6 bases left between them. Germline V gene lookup returns CDR1 SGHRS and CDR2 YFSETQ. The CDR3 is 13 residues long.

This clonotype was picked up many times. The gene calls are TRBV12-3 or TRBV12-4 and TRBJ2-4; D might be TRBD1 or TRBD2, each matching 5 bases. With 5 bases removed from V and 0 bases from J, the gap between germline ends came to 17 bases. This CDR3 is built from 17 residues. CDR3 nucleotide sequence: TGTGCCAGCAGTGTTCTAACGAGGGGTTTAGCCAAAAACATTCAGTACTTC. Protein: CASSVLTRGLAKNIQYF.

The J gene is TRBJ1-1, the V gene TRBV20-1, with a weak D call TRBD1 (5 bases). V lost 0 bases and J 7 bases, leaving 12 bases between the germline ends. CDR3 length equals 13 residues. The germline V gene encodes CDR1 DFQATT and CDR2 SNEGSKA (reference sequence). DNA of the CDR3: TGCAGTGCTAGAGATGAATGGGGGTATGAAGCTTTCTTT. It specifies CSARDEWGYEAFF.

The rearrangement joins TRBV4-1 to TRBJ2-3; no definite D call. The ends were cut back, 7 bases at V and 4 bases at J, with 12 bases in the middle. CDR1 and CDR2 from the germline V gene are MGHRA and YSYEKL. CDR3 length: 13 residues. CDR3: CASNNPTADTQYF. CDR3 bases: TGCGCCAGCAATAACCCCACGGCAGATACGCAGTATTTT.

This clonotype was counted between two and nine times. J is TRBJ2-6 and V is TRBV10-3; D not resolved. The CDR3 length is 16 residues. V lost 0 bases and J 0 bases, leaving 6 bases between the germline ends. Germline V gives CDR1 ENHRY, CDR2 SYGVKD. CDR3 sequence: CAISESGDSGANVLTF. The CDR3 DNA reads TGTGCCATCAGTGAGTCGGGCGACTCTGGGGCCAACGTCCTGACTTTC.

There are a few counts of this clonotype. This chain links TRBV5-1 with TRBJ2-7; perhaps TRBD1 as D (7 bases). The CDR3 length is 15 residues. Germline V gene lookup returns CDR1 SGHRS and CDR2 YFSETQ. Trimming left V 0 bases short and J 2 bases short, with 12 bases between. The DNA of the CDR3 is TGCGCCAGCAGCTTGGGTCAGGGGGGAGCCTACGAGCAGTACTTC. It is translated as CASSLGQGGAYEQYF.

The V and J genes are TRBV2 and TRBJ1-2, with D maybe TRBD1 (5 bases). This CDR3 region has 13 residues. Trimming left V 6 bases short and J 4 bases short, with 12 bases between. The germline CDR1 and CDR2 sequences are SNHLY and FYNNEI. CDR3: CASRVGGSYGYTF. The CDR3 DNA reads TGTGCCAGCAGGGTGGGGGGTAGCTATGGCTACACCTTC.

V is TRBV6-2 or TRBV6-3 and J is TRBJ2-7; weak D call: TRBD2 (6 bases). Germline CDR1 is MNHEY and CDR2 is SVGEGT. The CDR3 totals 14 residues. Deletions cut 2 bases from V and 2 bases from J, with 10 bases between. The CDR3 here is CASSYRRGAYEQYF. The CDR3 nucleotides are TGTGCCAGCAGTTACCGGCGGGGAGCCTACGAGCAGTACTTC.

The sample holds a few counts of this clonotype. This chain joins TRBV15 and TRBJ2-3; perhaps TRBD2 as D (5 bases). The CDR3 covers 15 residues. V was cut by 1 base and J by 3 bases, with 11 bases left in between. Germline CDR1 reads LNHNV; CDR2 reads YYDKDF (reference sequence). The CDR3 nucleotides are TGTGCCACCAGCAGAGCACCCCGAGGGACAGATACGCAGTATTTT. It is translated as CATSRAPRGTDTQYF.

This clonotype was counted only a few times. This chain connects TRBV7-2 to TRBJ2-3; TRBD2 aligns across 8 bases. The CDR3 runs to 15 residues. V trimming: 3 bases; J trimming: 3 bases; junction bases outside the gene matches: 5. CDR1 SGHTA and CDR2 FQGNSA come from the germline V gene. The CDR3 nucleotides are TGTGCCAGCAGCTTCCGGGGGGGTGTAACAGATACGCAGTATTTT. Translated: CASSFRGGVTDTQYF.

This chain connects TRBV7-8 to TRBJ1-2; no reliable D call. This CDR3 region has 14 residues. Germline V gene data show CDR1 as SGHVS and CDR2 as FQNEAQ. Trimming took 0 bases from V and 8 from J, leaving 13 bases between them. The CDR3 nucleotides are TGTGCCAGCAGCTTAGCGTGGCAGGCGCGCGGCTACACCTTC. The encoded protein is CASSLAWQARGYTF.

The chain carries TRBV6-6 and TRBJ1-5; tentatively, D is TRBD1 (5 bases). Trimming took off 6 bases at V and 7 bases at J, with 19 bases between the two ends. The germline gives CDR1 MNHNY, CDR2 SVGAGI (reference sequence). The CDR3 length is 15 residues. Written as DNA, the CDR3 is TGTGCCAGCAGCCGCCGGGGGGACCAAGGACAGCCCCAGCATTTT. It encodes CASSRRGDQGQPQHF.

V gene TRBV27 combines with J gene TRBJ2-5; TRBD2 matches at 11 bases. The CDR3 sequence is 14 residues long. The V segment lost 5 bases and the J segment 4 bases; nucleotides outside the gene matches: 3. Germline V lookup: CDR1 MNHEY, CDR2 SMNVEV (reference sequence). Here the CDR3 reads CASSRLAGRETQYF. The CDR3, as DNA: TGTGCCAGCAGTCGACTAGCGGGGAGAGAGACCCAGTACTTC.

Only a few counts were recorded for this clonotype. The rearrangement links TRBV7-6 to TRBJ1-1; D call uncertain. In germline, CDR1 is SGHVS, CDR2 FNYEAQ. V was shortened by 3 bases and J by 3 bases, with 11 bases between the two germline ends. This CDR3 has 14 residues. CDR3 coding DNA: TGTGCCAGCAGCTTTAGGACGGGAGACACTGAAGCTTTCTTT. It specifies CASSFRTGDTEAFF. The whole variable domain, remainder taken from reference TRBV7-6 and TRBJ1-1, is GAGVSQSPRYKVTKRGQDVALRCDPISGHVSLYWYRQALGQGPEFLTYFNYEAQQDKSGLPNDRFSAERPEGSISTLTIQRTEQRDSAMYRCASSFRTGDTEAFFGQGTRLTVV.

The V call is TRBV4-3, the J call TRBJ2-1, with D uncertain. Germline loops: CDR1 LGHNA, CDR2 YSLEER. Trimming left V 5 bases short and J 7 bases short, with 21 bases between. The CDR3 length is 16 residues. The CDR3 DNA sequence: TGCGCCAGCAGCTCCAAGTCATTCGCGCGGCTAAATGAGCAGTTCTTC. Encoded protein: CASSSKSFARLNEQFF.

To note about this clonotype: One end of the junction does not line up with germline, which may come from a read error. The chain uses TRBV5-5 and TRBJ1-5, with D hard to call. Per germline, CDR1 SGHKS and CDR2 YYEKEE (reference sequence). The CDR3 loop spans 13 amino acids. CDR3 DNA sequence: TGTACCAGCAGCTTGGGTCCCTCGCAGCCCCAGCATTTT. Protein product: CTSSLGPSQPQHF.

CDR3: CASSLGTEQETQYF. The CDR3 bases are TGTGCCAGCAGCTTAGGGACAGAACAAGAGACCCAGTACTTC. This chain links TRBV7-9 with TRBJ2-5, with a tentative D call TRBD1 (6 bases). The length of the CDR3 is 14 residues. Trimming left V 1 base short and J 2 bases short, with 8 bases between. Germline V gene lookup returns CDR1 SEHNR and CDR2 FQNEAQ (reference sequence).

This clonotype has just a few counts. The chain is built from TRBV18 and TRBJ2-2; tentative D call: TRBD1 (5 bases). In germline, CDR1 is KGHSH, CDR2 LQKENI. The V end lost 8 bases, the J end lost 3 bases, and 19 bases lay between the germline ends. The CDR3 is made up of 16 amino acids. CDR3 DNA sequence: TGTGCCAGCCGAATCTCTTCCGGACACCACACCGGGGAGCTGTTTTTT. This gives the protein CASRISSGHHTGELFF.

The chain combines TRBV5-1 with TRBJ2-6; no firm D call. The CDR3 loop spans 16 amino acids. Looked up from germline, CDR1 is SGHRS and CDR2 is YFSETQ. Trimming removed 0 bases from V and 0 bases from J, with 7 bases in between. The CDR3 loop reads CASSLDWSSGANVLTF. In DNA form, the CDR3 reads TGCGCCAGCAGCTTGGATTGGAGCTCTGGGGCCAACGTCCTGACTTTC.

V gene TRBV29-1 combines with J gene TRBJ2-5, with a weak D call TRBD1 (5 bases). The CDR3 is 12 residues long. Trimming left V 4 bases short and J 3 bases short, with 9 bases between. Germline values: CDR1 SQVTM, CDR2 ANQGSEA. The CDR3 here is CSVGTTEETQYF. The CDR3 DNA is TGCAGCGTTGGGACAACCGAAGAGACCCAGTACTTC. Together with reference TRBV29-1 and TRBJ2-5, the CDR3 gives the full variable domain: SAVISQKPSRDICQRGTSLTIQCQVDSQVTMMFWYRQQPGQSLTLIATANQGSEATYESGFVIDKFPISRPNLTFSTLTVSNMSPEDSSIYLCSVGTTEETQYFGPGTRLLVL.

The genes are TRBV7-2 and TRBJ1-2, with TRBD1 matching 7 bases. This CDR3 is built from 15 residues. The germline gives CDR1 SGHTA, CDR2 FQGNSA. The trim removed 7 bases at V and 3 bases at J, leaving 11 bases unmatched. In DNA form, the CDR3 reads TGTGCCAGCACCCTACAGAGGGGGCAGGACTATGGCTACACCTTC. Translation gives CASTLQRGQDYGYTF.

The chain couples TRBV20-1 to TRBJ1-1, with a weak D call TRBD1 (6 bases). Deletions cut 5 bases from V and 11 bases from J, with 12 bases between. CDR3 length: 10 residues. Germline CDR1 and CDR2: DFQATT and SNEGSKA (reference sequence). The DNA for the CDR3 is TGCAGTGCTCGGACAGTCGAGGCTTTCTTT. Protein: CSARTVEAFF.

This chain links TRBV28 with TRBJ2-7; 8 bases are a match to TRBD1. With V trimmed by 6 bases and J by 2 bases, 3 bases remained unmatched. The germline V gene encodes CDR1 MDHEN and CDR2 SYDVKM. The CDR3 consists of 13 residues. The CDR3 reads CASSRDRTYEQYV. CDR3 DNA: TGTGCCAGCAGCCGGGACAGGACCTACGAGCAGTACGTC.

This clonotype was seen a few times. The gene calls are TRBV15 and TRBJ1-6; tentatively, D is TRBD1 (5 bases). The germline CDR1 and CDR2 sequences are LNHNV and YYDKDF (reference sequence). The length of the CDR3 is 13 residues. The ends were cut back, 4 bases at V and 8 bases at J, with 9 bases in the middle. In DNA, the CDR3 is TGTGCCACCAGCAAACTCAGGGATTCACCCCTCCACTTT. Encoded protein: CATSKLRDSPLHF.

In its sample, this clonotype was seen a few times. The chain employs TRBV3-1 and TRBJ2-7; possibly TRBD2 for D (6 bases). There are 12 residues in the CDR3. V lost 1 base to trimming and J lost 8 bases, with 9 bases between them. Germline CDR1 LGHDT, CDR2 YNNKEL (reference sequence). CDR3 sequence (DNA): TGTGCCAGCAGCCAAGGGGGCGGGAAGCAGTACGTC. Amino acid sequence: CASSQGGGKQYV.